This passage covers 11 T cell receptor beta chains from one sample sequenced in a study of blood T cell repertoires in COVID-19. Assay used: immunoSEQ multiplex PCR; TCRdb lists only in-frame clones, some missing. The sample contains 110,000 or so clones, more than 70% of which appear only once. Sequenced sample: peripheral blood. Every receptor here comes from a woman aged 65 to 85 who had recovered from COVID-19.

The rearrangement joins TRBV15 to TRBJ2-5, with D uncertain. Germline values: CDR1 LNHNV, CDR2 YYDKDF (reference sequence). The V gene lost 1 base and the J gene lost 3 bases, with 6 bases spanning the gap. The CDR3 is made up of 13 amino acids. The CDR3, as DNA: TGTGCCACCAGCAGAGGGTTAGAAGAGACCCAGTACTTC. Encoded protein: CATSRGLEETQYF.

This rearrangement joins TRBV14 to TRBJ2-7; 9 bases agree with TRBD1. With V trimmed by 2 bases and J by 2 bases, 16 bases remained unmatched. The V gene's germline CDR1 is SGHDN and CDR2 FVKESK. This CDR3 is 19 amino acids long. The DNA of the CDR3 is TGTGCCAGCAGCCAACCGTGGGGACGTCGGGACAGGGCCCCCTACGAGCAGTACTTC. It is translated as CASSQPWGRRDRAPYEQYF.

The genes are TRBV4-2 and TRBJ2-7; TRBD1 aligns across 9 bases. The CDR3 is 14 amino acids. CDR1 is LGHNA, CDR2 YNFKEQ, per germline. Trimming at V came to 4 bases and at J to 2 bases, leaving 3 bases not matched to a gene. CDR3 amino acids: CASSRGTGPYEQYF. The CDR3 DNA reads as TGTGCCAGCAGCCGGGGGACAGGGCCCTACGAGCAGTACTTC.

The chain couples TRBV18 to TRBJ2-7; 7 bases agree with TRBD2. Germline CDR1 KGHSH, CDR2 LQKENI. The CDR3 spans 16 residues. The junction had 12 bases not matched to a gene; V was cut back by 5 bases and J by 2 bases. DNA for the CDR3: TGTGCCAGCTCAACCGGGGGGTCGGGCAGGACCTACGAGCAGTACTTC. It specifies CASSTGGSGRTYEQYF.

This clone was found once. CDR3 in DNA: TGTGCCAGCAGAGCGGGGGAACGGTACGAGCAGTACTTC. This sequence encodes CASRAGERYEQYF. The chain is built from TRBV6-5 and TRBJ2-7; 8 bases are shared with TRBD2. CDR1 is MNHEY, CDR2 SVGAGI, per germline. The CDR3 is 13 amino acids. Trimming took 6 bases from V and 4 from J; bases not matched to a gene: 5.

The chain's CDR3 is CASRRGSEKLFF. CDR3 nucleotides: TGTGCCAGCAGAAGGGGAAGTGAAAAACTGTTTTTT. The chain joins TRBV28 to TRBJ1-4; tentatively, D is TRBD1 (5 bases). Germline-derived CDR1 and CDR2 are MDHEN and SYDVKM. This CDR3 has 12 amino acids. V was pared by 6 bases and J by 7 bases, with 9 bases between.

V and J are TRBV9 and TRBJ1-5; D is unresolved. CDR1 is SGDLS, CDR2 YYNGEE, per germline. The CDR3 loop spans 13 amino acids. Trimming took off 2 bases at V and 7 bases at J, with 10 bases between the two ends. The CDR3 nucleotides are TGTGCCAGCAGCGTTTGGGGAGGCCAGCCCCAGCATTTT. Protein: CASSVWGGQPQHF.

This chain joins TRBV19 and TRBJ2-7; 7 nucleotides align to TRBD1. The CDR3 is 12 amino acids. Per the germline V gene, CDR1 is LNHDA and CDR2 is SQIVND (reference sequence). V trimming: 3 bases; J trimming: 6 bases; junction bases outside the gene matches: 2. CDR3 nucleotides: TGTGCCAGTAGTATTCGACAGGGCGAGCAGTACTTC. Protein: CASSIRQGEQYF.

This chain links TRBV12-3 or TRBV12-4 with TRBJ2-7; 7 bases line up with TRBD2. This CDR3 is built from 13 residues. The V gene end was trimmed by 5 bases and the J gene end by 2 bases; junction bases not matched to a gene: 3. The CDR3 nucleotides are TGTGCCAGCAGTGCTGGACTAGCCTACGAGCAGTACTTC. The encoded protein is CASSAGLAYEQYF.

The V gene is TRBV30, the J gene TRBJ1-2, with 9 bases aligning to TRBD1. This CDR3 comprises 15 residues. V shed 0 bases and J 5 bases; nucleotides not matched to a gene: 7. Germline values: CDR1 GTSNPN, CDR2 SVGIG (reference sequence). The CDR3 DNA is TGTGCCTGGAGTGTATTGGACAGGGGTCGGTATGGCTACACCTTC. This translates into CAWSVLDRGRYGYTF.

This CDR3 is CASTMLREGNSPLHF. The CDR3 DNA follows: TGTGCCAGCACTATGCTCAGGGAGGGTAATTCACCCCTCCACTTT. The chain employs TRBV6-5 and TRBJ1-6; D may be TRBD1 (5 bases). V was clipped by 7 bases and J by 6 bases, with 16 bases between them. CDR3 size: 15 residues. CDR1 MNHEY and CDR2 SVGAGI come from the germline V gene.